The 21 T cell receptor beta chains below come from one sample, sequenced in a study of cytomegalovirus exposure and HLA in healthy donors. The PCR was carried out with 60 Vbeta primers and 13 Jbeta primers. TCRdb keeps only in-frame clones here, not all; method: immunoSEQ multiplex PCR. The sample lists fewer than 200,000 clones; about 75% were seen once. The specimen sequenced was PBMCs. These TCRs come from a female donor in good health and CMV-seronegative.

This clone was observed a few times. The chain is built from TRBV27 and TRBJ2-2, with D possibly being TRBD1 (6 bases). The V and J ends lost 3 bases and 5 bases respectively, with 16 bases between them. CDR1 is MNHEY and CDR2 is SMNVEV in the germline V gene (reference sequence). The CDR3 contains 16 residues. The CDR3 reads CASSLRPGVGTGELFF. The CDR3 DNA reads as TGTGCCAGCAGTTTGAGGCCAGGGGTAGGGACCGGGGAGCTGTTTTTT.

The genes are TRBV9 and TRBJ2-3; D may be TRBD1 (6 bases). The V end was cut by 0 bases, the J end by 2 bases, with 16 bases between. The germline V gene encodes CDR1 SGDLS and CDR2 YYNGEE. This CDR3 is built from 17 residues. The CDR3 loop is CASSVGISDSITDTQYF. The CDR3 DNA follows: TGTGCCAGCAGCGTAGGGATATCGGACAGTATCACAGATACGCAGTATTTT.

This sequence joins TRBV11-3 and TRBJ2-3; D might be TRBD1 (5 bases). CDR1 is SGHNT, CDR2 YENEEA, per germline. Trimming stripped 2 bases from V and 2 bases from J, with 8 bases between. The CDR3 sequence is 14 residues long. CDR3 coding DNA: TGTGCCAGCAGCTTATCGACAGCCACAGATACGCAGTATTTT. It specifies CASSLSTATDTQYF.

The V gene is TRBV30, the J gene TRBJ2-5; 7 nucleotides agree with TRBD1. The assigned J gene may be wrong: the sequence end matches TRBJ2-7 better. CDR1 GTSNPN and CDR2 SVGIG come from the germline V gene (reference sequence). CDR3 length: 13 amino acids. The CDR3 loop is CAWTGGYSYEQYF. CDR3 coding DNA: TGTGCCTGGACAGGGGGTTACTCCTACGAGCAGTACTTC.

The chain is built from TRBV6-5 and TRBJ1-1, with 7 bases identical to TRBD1. CDR1 and CDR2 (germline): MNHEY, SVGAGI. V was pared by 4 bases and J by 4 bases, with 6 bases of the junction left unmatched. The CDR3 runs 14 residues. The CDR3: CASSWRGRGTEAFF. The CDR3, as DNA: TGTGCCAGCAGTTGGAGGGGGCGAGGCACTGAAGCTTTCTTT.

This chain links TRBV29-1 with TRBJ1-1, with D perhaps TRBD1 (6 bases). This CDR3 comprises 15 residues. Germline V gene sequence: CDR1 SQVTM, CDR2 ANQGSEA. V shed 6 bases and J shed 0 bases, with 17 bases lying between them. The CDR3 here is CSVLGQYWMNTEAFF. The DNA of the CDR3 is TGCAGCGTCCTCGGACAGTATTGGATGAACACTGAAGCTTTCTTT.

This clone was detected once. The rearrangement uses TRBV5-4 and TRBJ2-1, with a possible D match to TRBD1 (5 bases). The CDR3 is 15 amino acids. V was cut by 2 bases and J by 4 bases, with 13 bases left in between. Looked up from germline, CDR1 is SGHNT and CDR2 is YYREEE (reference sequence). The CDR3 loop is CASSFLAGLYNEQFF. CDR3 DNA: TGTGCCAGCAGCTTTTTGGCAGGGTTATACAATGAGCAGTTCTTC.

The V gene is TRBV5-1, the J gene TRBJ1-2, with 12 bases aligning to TRBD1. Germline V gene lookup returns CDR1 SGHRS and CDR2 YFSETQ. J was trimmed by 4 bases and V by 3 bases; bases with no gene match: 13. The CDR3 loop spans 18 amino acids. DNA of the CDR3: TGCGCCAGCAGCTCGGCCCCCGGAGGGACAGGGGGCCTCTATGGCTACACCTTC. Encoded protein: CASSSAPGGTGGLYGYTF.

This chain links TRBV7-2 with TRBJ2-7, with D possibly matching TRBD1 (5 bases). V lost 0 bases, J lost 3 bases, and 12 bases lay in between. Germline CDR1 is SGHTA and CDR2 is FQGNSA. The CDR3 has 15 amino acids. The DNA for the CDR3 is TGTGCCAGCAGCTTAGCTTCTGGACACATCTACGAGCAGTACTTC. Residues: CASSLASGHIYEQYF.

The chain carries TRBV5-1 and TRBJ2-5; 9 bases map to TRBD1. The trim removed 0 bases at V and 5 bases at J, leaving 5 bases unmatched. The CDR3 is made up of 15 amino acids. Germline-derived CDR1 and CDR2 are SGHRS and YFSETQ. CDR3 sequence reads: CASSLEGQGFETQYF. In DNA form, the CDR3 reads TGCGCCAGCAGCTTGGAGGGACAGGGCTTCGAGACCCAGTACTTC. Based on the CDR3 plus reference TRBV5-1 and TRBJ2-5, the full variable domain is KAGVTQTPRYLIKTRGQQVTLSCSPISGHRSVSWYQQTPGQGLQFLFEYFSETQRNKGNFPGRFSGRQFSNSRSEMNVSTLELGDSALYLCASSLEGQGFETQYFGPGTRLLVL.

This chain joins TRBV11-2 and TRBJ2-3, with D possibly being TRBD2 (6 bases). Germline loops: CDR1 SGHAT, CDR2 FQNNGV. This CDR3 is built from 15 residues. V was shortened by 3 bases and J by 1 base, with 11 bases between the two germline ends. CDR3 DNA sequence: TGTGCCAGCAGCTTTGCCGGGAGCGGCACAGATACGCAGTATTTT. The encoded protein is CASSFAGSGTDTQYF.

The chain combines TRBV5-1 with TRBJ2-7, with D maybe TRBD1 (5 bases). From germline, CDR1 is SGHRS and CDR2 YFSETQ. The CDR3 contains 13 residues. Trimming removed 0 bases at V and 6 bases at J, with 10 bases between. The CDR3 DNA reads TGCGCCAGCAGCTTGGAACAGGTCCGCGAGCAGTACTTC. Translated: CASSLEQVREQYF.

This sequence joins TRBV27 and TRBJ1-1, with TRBD1 identical over 7 bases. After removal of 6 bases from V and 1 base from J, the junction contained 5 bases not matched to a gene. In germline, CDR1 is MNHEY, CDR2 SMNVEV (reference sequence). CDR3 length: 14 amino acids. CDR3 bases: TGTGCCAGCAGGTACAGGGGAAGGAACACTGAAGCTTTCTTT. It specifies CASRYRGRNTEAFF.

This clone came up many times. This chain connects TRBV6-1 to TRBJ1-5; 7 bases align to TRBD1. The trim removed 3 bases at V and 4 bases at J, leaving 6 bases unmatched. The CDR3 covers 15 residues. Germline V CDR1 and CDR2: MNHNS, SASEGT. CDR3 protein: CASSDEGTVNQPQHF. The CDR3 region has the DNA TGTGCCAGCAGTGATGAGGGGACAGTAAATCAGCCCCAGCATTTT.

The table lists this clone with a few counts. The V call is TRBV27, the J call TRBJ2-3, with 10 bases aligning to TRBD1. With V trimmed by 2 bases and J by 4 bases, 6 bases remained unmatched. The CDR3 loop spans 16 amino acids. Per germline, CDR1 MNHEY and CDR2 SMNVEV (reference sequence). The CDR3 sequence: CASSLRQGALSDTQYF. In nucleotides, the CDR3 is TGTGCCAGCAGTTTACGACAGGGGGCCCTCTCAGATACGCAGTATTTT.

The gene calls are TRBV19 and TRBJ2-3, with TRBD2 matching 10 bases. Germline V gene data show CDR1 as LNHDA and CDR2 as SQIVND (reference sequence). V dropped 6 bases and J dropped 0; count of bases not matched to a gene: 6. The CDR3 is 16 amino acids. The CDR3 DNA reads TGTGCCAGTAGGGCTAGCGGGAGCCCAAGCACAGATACGCAGTATTTT. Translating gives CASRASGSPSTDTQYF.

The chain carries TRBV7-3 and TRBJ1-1; D unresolved. The germline V gene has CDR1 SGHTA and CDR2 FQGTGA. The CDR3 spans 13 residues. With 4 bases removed from V and 4 bases from J, the gap between germline ends came to 10 bases. The CDR3 coding sequence is TGTGCCAGCAGCTCCTCGGCGGGCACTGAAGCTTTCTTT. Its translation: CASSSSAGTEAFF.

The chain links TRBV6-4 to TRBJ2-6, with 9 bases lining up with TRBD1. The CDR3 consists of 17 residues. V lost 6 bases to trimming and J lost 1 base; unmatched junction nucleotides: 7. Germline CDR1 MRHNA, CDR2 SNTAGT. The CDR3 coding sequence is TGTGCCAGCAGCCGAGGGACAGGGTCTTCTGGGGCCAACGTCCTGACTTTC. Translating gives CASSRGTGSSGANVLTF.

V gene TRBV5-4 combines with J gene TRBJ1-3; D is unclear. The CDR3 totals 16 residues. Germline lookup yields CDR1 SGHNT and CDR2 YYREEE (reference sequence). Trimming left V 2 bases short and J 4 bases short, with 16 bases between. The CDR3 nucleotides are TGTGCCAGCAGCTTATTTGGTGGCCCGGAGGGAAACACCATATATTTT. The encoded protein is CASSLFGGPEGNTIYF.

This clone has just a few counts. The chain couples TRBV15 to TRBJ2-6; 8 bases map to TRBD1. Germline V CDR1 and CDR2: LNHNV, YYDKDF (reference sequence). CDR3 size: 16 residues. Losses at the gene ends were 2 bases for V and 12 bases for J; bases not matched to a gene: 12. The CDR3 loop reads CATSRRSGGQVGVLTF. CDR3 in DNA: TGTGCCACCAGCAGACGCTCAGGGGGCCAGGTCGGCGTCCTGACTTTC.

A few counts support this clone. The chain carries TRBV2 and TRBJ1-5; maybe TRBD1 (5 bases). This CDR3 has 15 amino acids. CDR1 is SNHLY, CDR2 FYNNEI, per germline. Trimming cost V 7 bases and J 1 base, with 14 bases left between them. CDR3 coding DNA: TGTGCCAGCACCAGCATGACAGCCAGCAATCAGCCCCAGCATTTT. This codes for CASTSMTASNQPQHF.